This entry concerns a single TCR beta chain. These data originate in a study of blood T cell repertoires in COVID-19. Across the study: Specimens from acute and convalescent COVID-19 originated in the United States, Italy and Spain. The analysed material was cDNA or gDNA that came from T cells, B-cell-depleted T cells, or PBMCs.

As originally analysed: Counts of nucleated cells, estimated from reference gene primer amplification, were obtained. The assay was immunoSEQ multiplex PCR, and TCRdb's table has in-frame clones only and misses some. From that table come the V and J calls and clone size; the DNA was used to work out D and trimming. The sample contains some 200,000 clones, 86% of which appear only once. The CDR3 contains 17 residues. This clonotype was obtained from a woman between 65 and 79 years old with acute or convalescent COVID-19. The sequenced sample consisted of peripheral blood. This sequence joins TRBV21-1 and TRBJ2-7; TRBD2 was called by the table and not checked on the DNA. TRBV21-1 is tagged as a pseudogene. The CDR3 DNA sequence: TGTGCCAGCAGCAAAGTACAGGCGGGAGGCCCCTCTAGGGAGCAGTACTTC. This translates into CASSKVQAGGPSREQYF.